This T cell receptor beta chain was sequenced for a study of CD8+ T cells in alopecia areata. With 1 base clipped from V and 4 bases from J, the junction kept 1 base outside the gene matches. The CDR3 length is 15 residues. In germline, CDR1 is SEHNR, CDR2 FQNEAQ (reference sequence). Reverse transcribed after extraction, RNA yielded cDNA as the sequencing template. The data were produced by immunoSEQ multiplex PCR, yet TCRdb's version contains in-frame clones alone and is incomplete. The table has roughly 120,000 clones, roughly 63% seen once; the top ten hold 25% to 30%. This clone turned up a few times. As for treatment: oral pan-JAK inhibitor, 5-10 mg twice daily. Alopecia areata patients provided lesional scalp punch biopsies and peripheral blood. Cell sorting was applied to PBMCs, and CD4+ and CD8+ T cells were collected.

The sequence was collected from a human donor with alopecia areata. The rearrangement joins TRBV7-9 to TRBJ1-2, with 12 positions matching TRBD1. The sequencing used CD8+ T cells sorted from blood, collected at week 4, from a patient treated with tofacitinib. In DNA, the CDR3 is TGTGCCAGCAGCTTAGGGGACAGGGGGCCCTATGGCTACACCTTC. It specifies CASSLGDRGPYGYTF. Full variable domain (missing parts from reference TRBV7-9 and TRBJ1-2): DTGVSQNPRHKITKRGQNVTFRCDPISEHNRLYWYRQTLGQGPEFLTYFQNEAQLEKSRLLSDRFSAERPKGSFSTLEIQRTEQGDSAMYLCASSLGDRGPYGYTFGSGTRLTVV.